Listed below are T cell receptor beta chains from one sample, sequenced in a study of identical twins. From the 5' RACE reads, TCRdb called clonotypes with MiXCR, one entry per CDR3 protein. The sample includes about 250,000 distinct CDR3 sequences, roughly 13% seen only once; the top ten take 8.5% to 10%. The sample consisted of memory (CD45RO+) T cells sorted from blood. These TCRs come from a woman aged 18-30 years in good health. Both conserved end residues are part of each CDR3. The order of the fields is V gene, J gene, clone size, D gene, CDR3 protein, CDR3 DNA. The D gene is left open where the match is weak. Some rows mark clone size as missing; the rest say once, few, many or name a class of expanded clone.

TRBV11-2	TRBJ1-1	-	-	CASSPHWGVPGTEAFF	TGTGCCAGCAGCCCGCATTGGGGGGTCCCGGGGACTGAAGCTTTCTTT
TRBV20-1	TRBJ2-3	-	-	CRPGTQYF	TGCAGACCGGGTACGCAGTATTTT
TRBV12-3/TRBV12-4	TRBJ1-6	many	-	CASSFLGALSSYNSPLHF	TGTGCCAGCAGTTTTTTAGGAGCGCTGAGCTCCTATAATTCACCCCTCCACTTT
TRBV9	TRBJ2-7	few	-	CASSAGGVYEQYF	TGTGCCAGCAGCGCTGGGGGCGTCTACGAGCAGTACTTC
TRBV5-1	TRBJ2-5	-	TRBD2	CASSLGSTSHEATQYF	TGCGCCAGCAGCTTGGGGTCGACTAGCCACGAGGCGACCCAGTACTTC
TRBV9	TRBJ2-2	many	-	CASSVGTVNTGELFF	TGTGCCAGCAGCGTAGGGACGGTCAACACCGGGGAGCTGTTTTTT
TRBV24-1	TRBJ1-1	many	-	CARGRLERVRTEAFF	TGTGCCCGAGGTAGGCTCGAGAGAGTTCGAACTGAAGCTTTCTTT
TRBV20-1	TRBJ1-4	few	-	CSAQETRNEKLFF	TGCAGTGCCCAGGAGACTAGGAATGAAAAACTGTTTTTT
TRBV20-1	TRBJ1-3	many	-	CSARLPLGQGDGNTIYF	TGCAGTGCTAGACTTCCCCTGGGACAAGGCGACGGAAACACCATATATTTT
TRBV29-1	TRBJ2-7	-	TRBD1	CSAHFRDRGSYEQYF	TGCAGCGCCCACTTCCGGGACAGGGGGTCCTACGAGCAGTACTTC
TRBV5-1	TRBJ2-3	-	TRBD2	CASSVGLAVDTQYF	TGCGCCAGCAGCGTTGGACTAGCAGTAGATACGCAGTATTTT
TRBV19	TRBJ2-6	-	TRBD1	CASSDRESGANVLTF	TGTGCCAGTAGCGACAGGGAGAGCGGGGCCAACGTCCTGACTTTC
TRBV9	TRBJ2-2	few	-	CASSELARPGTGELFF	TGTGCCAGCAGCGAGCTAGCGCGCCCGGGTACCGGGGAGCTGTTTTTT
TRBV9	TRBJ1-2	few	TRBD1	CASSADWDSLGTF	TGTGCCAGCAGCGCAGATTGGGACAGTCTTGGCACCTTC
TRBV5-8	TRBJ2-3	few	-	CASRYPRDGTDTQYF	TGTGCCAGCAGATACCCAAGGGATGGCACAGATACGCAGTATTTT
TRBV7-2	TRBJ2-3	-	TRBD1	CASSSVWKGAVADTQYF	TGTGCCAGCAGCTCGGTATGGAAGGGGGCGGTGGCAGATACGCAGTATTTT
TRBV20-1	TRBJ2-5	many	TRBD1	CSALDIQGETQYF	TGCAGTGCTCTCGACATACAGGGGGAGACCCAGTACTTC
TRBV6-5	TRBJ2-1	many	TRBD2	CASSYSERDAQFF	TGTGCCAGCAGTTACTCGGAGCGGGACGCGCAGTTCTTC
TRBV18	TRBJ2-1	many	-	CASSPVASGTYNEQFF	TGTGCCAGCTCACCAGTAGCGAGCGGAACCTACAATGAGCAGTTCTTC
TRBV3-1	TRBJ2-7	few	TRBD2	CASSRLAGVHEQYF	TGTGCCAGCAGCAGACTAGCGGGGGTTCACGAGCAGTACTTC
TRBV15	TRBJ2-7	many	-	CATSHDRPLSYEQYF	TGTGCCACCAGCCACGACAGGCCCCTCTCCTACGAGCAGTACTTC
TRBV6-1	TRBJ1-3	many	TRBD1	CASSLDRAGNTIYF	TGTGCCAGCAGCCTGGACAGGGCTGGAAACACCATATATTTT
TRBV29-1	TRBJ2-2	-	-	CSVPRGNTGELFF	TGCAGCGTTCCCAGGGGGAACACCGGGGAGCTGTTTTTT
TRBV20-1	TRBJ2-5	-	-	CSARDLSEGRQETQYF	TGCAGTGCTAGAGATCTTTCTGAGGGCCGGCAAGAGACCCAGTACTTC